A selection of T cell receptor beta chains follows, all from one sample in a study of blood T cell repertoires in COVID-19. This table comes from immunoSEQ multiplex PCR, and its TCRdb copy is limited to in-frame clones, with some not included. The sample records 45,000 to 55,000 clones, around 87% being singletons. The sample consisted of peripheral blood. The receptor set was obtained from a man aged 45-60 years with active COVID-19. CDR3s include the opening cysteine and the closing phenylalanine or tryptophan. D genes are given only for firm matches. Some rows mark clone size as missing; the rest say once, few, many or name a class of expanded clone.

CDR3 DNA: TGTGCCAGAAGAATGAAGTATGGCAGGAACACTGAAGCTTTCTTT
CDR3 protein: CARRMKYGRNTEAFF
clone size: -
J gene: TRBJ1-1
V gene: TRBV5-3
D gene: -

CDR3 DNA: TGTGCCAGCAGCTTAAGCAGGAATGAAAAACTGTTTTTT
CDR3 protein: CASSLSRNEKLFF
clone size: -
J gene: TRBJ1-4
V gene: TRBV7-9
D gene: -

CDR3 DNA: TGTGCCAGTAGTATTGGGAATGGGGGCGGCTTGAGAACTGAAGCTTTCTTT
CDR3 protein: CASSIGNGGGLRTEAFF
clone size: -
J gene: TRBJ1-1
V gene: TRBV19
D gene: -

CDR3 DNA: TGTGCCAGCAGCCGGGACAGTGCCTATGGCTACACCTTC
CDR3 protein: CASSRDSAYGYTF
clone size: -
J gene: TRBJ1-2
V gene: TRBV5-6
D gene: TRBD1

CDR3 DNA: TGTGCCAGCAGCCCACTATTGGAGGGACAGCGCCAAGAGACCCAGTACTTC
CDR3 protein: CASSPLLEGQRQETQYF
clone size: -
J gene: TRBJ2-5
V gene: TRBV28
D gene: -

CDR3 DNA: TGTGCCACCAGCAGAGAACTAGCGGGAGAAGGTGAGCAGTTCTTC
CDR3 protein: CATSRELAGEGEQFF
clone size: -
J gene: TRBJ2-1
V gene: TRBV15
D gene: TRBD2

CDR3 DNA: TGTGCCAGTAGTGCCAGGGGACAGCGCTCCTACGAGCAGTACTTC
CDR3 protein: CASSARGQRSYEQYF
clone size: -
J gene: TRBJ2-7
V gene: TRBV19
D gene: TRBD1

CDR3 DNA: TGTGCCAGCAGTGACCAACAGGGGATGAACACTGAAGCTTTCTTT
CDR3 protein: CASSDQQGMNTEAFF
clone size: -
J gene: TRBJ1-1
V gene: TRBV2
D gene: TRBD1

CDR3 DNA: TGTGCCAGCAGCTCGGCTAGCGGGGGCACAGATACGCAGTATTTT
CDR3 protein: CASSSASGGTDTQYF
clone size: -
J gene: TRBJ2-3
V gene: TRBV5-4
D gene: TRBD2

CDR3 DNA: TGCAGCGCCGACAGGGGGGGCGCCGGGGAGCTGTTTTTT
CDR3 protein: CSADRGGAGELFF
clone size: -
J gene: TRBJ2-2
V gene: TRBV29-1
D gene: TRBD1

CDR3 DNA: TGTGCCAGCAGCTTTGACAGGAGTGAGAGGGAGACCCAGTACTTC
CDR3 protein: CASSFDRSERETQYF
clone size: -
J gene: TRBJ2-5
V gene: TRBV7-2
D gene: -

CDR3 DNA: TGTGCCAGTAGTACCCGTCGCATAGAAGAGACCCAGTACTTC
CDR3 protein: CASSTRRIEETQYF
clone size: -
J gene: TRBJ2-5
V gene: TRBV19
D gene: -

CDR3 DNA: TGTGCCAGCAGACAGGACAGGGGGACTCTGAACACTGAAGCTTTCTTT
CDR3 protein: CASRQDRGTLNTEAFF
clone size: once
J gene: TRBJ1-1
V gene: TRBV5-8
D gene: TRBD1

CDR3 DNA: TGTGCCAGCAGTCCTACTAGCGGGGGGGAATACTCGAACACCGGGGAGCTGTTTTTT
CDR3 protein: CASSPTSGGEYSNTGELFF
clone size: once
J gene: TRBJ2-2
V gene: TRBV5-6
D gene: TRBD2

CDR3 DNA: TGTGCCAGCAGTTCACCCGGGACAGTGAGCTCCTACGAGCAGTACTTC
CDR3 protein: CASSSPGTVSSYEQYF
clone size: -
J gene: TRBJ2-7
V gene: TRBV6-2/TRBV6-3
D gene: TRBD1

CDR3 DNA: TGTGCCAGCAGTTTATCCGGGACCTATAATTCACCCCTCCACTTT
CDR3 protein: CASSLSGTYNSPLHF
clone size: -
J gene: TRBJ1-6
V gene: TRBV27
D gene: -

CDR3 DNA: TGTGCCAGCAGCTTAGGACAGGGGAATTCACCCCTCCACTTT
CDR3 protein: CASSLGQGNSPLHF
clone size: -
J gene: TRBJ1-6
V gene: TRBV11-2
D gene: TRBD1

CDR3 DNA: TGTGCCAGCAGTTATTCCCTAAGTAGCGGGAGGGCCTCCGGGGAGCTGTTTTTT
CDR3 protein: CASSYSLSSGRASGELFF
clone size: -
J gene: TRBJ2-2
V gene: TRBV27
D gene: TRBD2

CDR3 DNA: TGCGCCAGCAGCCAGACATCCACTCCGACCCAAACCAAAACCGGGGAGCTGTTTTTT
CDR3 protein: CASSQTSTPTQTKTGELFF
clone size: -
J gene: TRBJ2-2
V gene: TRBV4-3
D gene: -

CDR3 DNA: TGTGCCAGTAGTATTAGCTTCAGGGCTCGTCTGTTTTTT
CDR3 protein: CASSISFRARLFF
clone size: -
J gene: TRBJ1-4
V gene: TRBV19
D gene: -

CDR3 DNA: TGCGCCAGCAGCAACGGACACAGTTTCTCTGGGGCCAACGTCCTGACTTTC
CDR3 protein: CASSNGHSFSGANVLTF
clone size: -
J gene: TRBJ2-6
V gene: TRBV5-1
D gene: -

CDR3 DNA: TGTGCCAGCTCCCAGGGGGCGGACTATGGCTACACCTTC
CDR3 protein: CASSQGADYGYTF
clone size: -
J gene: TRBJ1-2
V gene: TRBV18
D gene: TRBD1

CDR3 DNA: TGTGCCAGTAGTATATCGGAGCTGAGCTACACCTTC
CDR3 protein: CASSISELSYTF
clone size: -
J gene: TRBJ1-2
V gene: TRBV19
D gene: -

CDR3 DNA: TGTGCCAGCAGCTTATCTTGGACAGTGGTAGATATTTCACCCCTCCACTTT
CDR3 protein: CASSLSWTVVDISPLHF
clone size: -
J gene: TRBJ1-6
V gene: TRBV7-2
D gene: -

CDR3 DNA: TGTGCCGGCTCCGGAGGGGGCTTAAGAAATCAGCCCCAGCATTTT
CDR3 protein: CAGSGGGLRNQPQHF
clone size: -
J gene: TRBJ1-5
V gene: TRBV28
D gene: TRBD1

CDR3 DNA: TGCGCCAGCAGCCAAGAAAGGAGGAGTGAGCAGTTCTTC
CDR3 protein: CASSQERRSEQFF
clone size: once
J gene: TRBJ2-1
V gene: TRBV4-3
D gene: -

CDR3 DNA: TGTGCCAGCAGCTTTCCCCGAGATGGCTACACCTTC
CDR3 protein: CASSFPRDGYTF
clone size: -
J gene: TRBJ1-2
V gene: TRBV5-6
D gene: -

CDR3 DNA: TGTGCCTGGAGTGTAACCCCGCTAGCGGGAGGGGTACTGCGGTTCTTC
CDR3 protein: CAWSVTPLAGGVLRFF
clone size: -
J gene: TRBJ2-1
V gene: TRBV30
D gene: TRBD2

CDR3 DNA: TGTGCCAGCAGCGCGAACTGGGAGGGCGATGAGCAGTTCTTC
CDR3 protein: CASSANWEGDEQFF
clone size: -
J gene: TRBJ2-1
V gene: TRBV9
D gene: TRBD2

CDR3 DNA: TGTGCCAGCAGCGTAGGCCTAGCGGAATCTAGCACAGATACGCAGTATTTT
CDR3 protein: CASSVGLAESSTDTQYF
clone size: -
J gene: TRBJ2-3
V gene: TRBV9
D gene: TRBD2

CDR3 DNA: TGTGCCAGCAGCAATCGATGGGGGACAAGCTCAGCTTTCTTT
CDR3 protein: CASSNRWGTSSAFF
clone size: -
J gene: TRBJ1-1
V gene: TRBV11-1
D gene: -

CDR3 DNA: TGCGCCAGCAGCCTCGGCTCGACTGGGAGCACTGAAGCTTTCTTT
CDR3 protein: CASSLGSTGSTEAFF
clone size: -
J gene: TRBJ1-1
V gene: TRBV4-1
D gene: -

CDR3 DNA: TGCGCCAGCAGCCAAGACCGAACGGCTGGAAACACCATATATTTT
CDR3 protein: CASSQDRTAGNTIYF
clone size: once
J gene: TRBJ1-3
V gene: TRBV4-3
D gene: -

CDR3 DNA: TGTGCCAGCCACTCTGGCTCCTACGAGCAGTACTTC
CDR3 protein: CASHSGSYEQYF
clone size: -
J gene: TRBJ2-7
V gene: TRBV28
D gene: -

CDR3 DNA: TGCAGCGTCGATACAGGGAAGGGGTGGGGTGAAGCTTTCTTT
CDR3 protein: CSVDTGKGWGEAFF
clone size: -
J gene: TRBJ1-1
V gene: TRBV29-1
D gene: -

CDR3 DNA: TGTGCCAGCAGATCGGGCGGGGGGAACTACAATGAGCAGTTCTTC
CDR3 protein: CASRSGGGNYNEQFF
clone size: once
J gene: TRBJ2-1
V gene: TRBV9
D gene: TRBD2

CDR3 DNA: TGTGCCAGCAGCTTGGTTCCGGGACTGTCCTACGAGCAGTACTTC
CDR3 protein: CASSLVPGLSYEQYF
clone size: -
J gene: TRBJ2-7
V gene: TRBV5-4
D gene: -

CDR3 DNA: TGTGCCAGCAGCGCCAGGGAGGCCGGGGAGCTGTTTTTT
CDR3 protein: CASSAREAGELFF
clone size: -
J gene: TRBJ2-2
V gene: TRBV9
D gene: -

CDR3 DNA: TGCGCCAGCAGCCCGGACAGGGGAGGGCGCGGGGAGCTGTTTTTT
CDR3 protein: CASSPDRGGRGELFF
clone size: -
J gene: TRBJ2-2
V gene: TRBV4-3
D gene: TRBD1

CDR3 DNA: TGTGCCACCAGCGCCTTAGCTCCAGAGACCCAGTACTTC
CDR3 protein: CATSALAPETQYF
clone size: -
J gene: TRBJ2-5
V gene: TRBV15
D gene: -

CDR3 DNA: TGTGCCAGCGGCCGGGACAACTATAATTCACCCCTCCACTTT
CDR3 protein: CASGRDNYNSPLHF
clone size: -
J gene: TRBJ1-6
V gene: TRBV6-2/TRBV6-3
D gene: -

CDR3 DNA: TGTGCCAGCAGTGAAGGAGGGCTACGATCCCACGAGCAGTACTTC
CDR3 protein: CASSEGGLRSHEQYF
clone size: -
J gene: TRBJ2-7
V gene: TRBV6-1
D gene: -

CDR3 DNA: TGTGCCAGCAGCTTGGTATACGAGCAGTACTTC
CDR3 protein: CASSLVYEQYF
clone size: -
J gene: TRBJ2-7
V gene: TRBV5-4
D gene: -

CDR3 DNA: TGTGCCAGCAGGAGTGACCGGGAAGAGACCCAGTACTTC
CDR3 protein: CASRSDREETQYF
clone size: -
J gene: TRBJ2-5
V gene: TRBV2
D gene: -

CDR3 DNA: TGTGCCAGCAGTTACTTCAGGGGATCGGACACCGGGGAGCTGTTTTTT
CDR3 protein: CASSYFRGSDTGELFF
clone size: -
J gene: TRBJ2-2
V gene: TRBV6-2/TRBV6-3
D gene: -

CDR3 DNA: TGTGCCAGTAGTATTGCGGGGGGCCCTCGGGATACGCAGTATTTT
CDR3 protein: CASSIAGGPRDTQYF
clone size: -
J gene: TRBJ2-3
V gene: TRBV19
D gene: TRBD2

CDR3 DNA: TGTGCCAGGATAGTACCGATAGCGGGGCCCAACACCGGGGAGCTGTTTTTT
CDR3 protein: CARIVPIAGPNTGELFF
clone size: -
J gene: TRBJ2-2
V gene: TRBV7-2
D gene: TRBD2

CDR3 DNA: TGTGCCAGTAGTATTCTTTCTGGGGCCAACGTCCTGACTTTC
CDR3 protein: CASSILSGANVLTF
clone size: -
J gene: TRBJ2-6
V gene: TRBV19
D gene: -

CDR3 DNA: TGTGCCAGCAGCTGGGTATCACCGGGACAGGAAAAGGGGAACACTGAAGCTTTCTTT
CDR3 protein: CASSWVSPGQEKGNTEAFF
clone size: -
J gene: TRBJ1-1
V gene: TRBV7-3
D gene: TRBD1

CDR3 DNA: TGTGCCAGCACGCCCGGGGGGCTGAACACTGAAGCTTTCTTT
CDR3 protein: CASTPGGLNTEAFF
clone size: -
J gene: TRBJ1-1
V gene: TRBV11-3
D gene: -

CDR3 DNA: TGTGCCAGCAGCCCCTTAGCGGGAGGGGGAGATACGCAGTATTTT
CDR3 protein: CASSPLAGGGDTQYF
clone size: -
J gene: TRBJ2-3
V gene: TRBV11-3
D gene: TRBD2